This TCR beta chain was documented in a study of T-cell reconstitution after alpha-beta-depleted transplantation in children. Unique molecular identifiers were used to barcode this TCRbeta library. TCRdb re-analysed the PCR reads in MiXCR, keeping a single row per CDR3 protein. The sample has almost 600,000 distinct CDR3 sequences; approximately 30% are singletons. The germline V gene has CDR1 SGHRS and CDR2 YFSETQ. There are 15 residues in the CDR3. The V gene lost 2 bases and the J gene lost 2 bases, with 13 bases spanning the gap. Specimen: PBMCs, collected before TCRalphabeta/CD19-depleted stem cell transplant. This sequence originates from a boy under two years old with Wiskott-Aldrich syndrome, due to receive a stem cell transplant. This rearrangement joins TRBV5-1 to TRBJ1-1; maybe TRBD1 (6 bases). Here the CDR3 DNA reads TGCGCCAGCAGCTTCGACGGACAGATAAACACTGAAGCTTTCTTT. Its translation is CASSFDGQINTEAFF.